This TCR beta chain was retrieved from a study of blood T cell repertoires in COVID-19. Generated by immunoSEQ multiplex PCR, the TCRdb table keeps only in-frame clones and is missing some. The repertoire holds 55,000 or so clones, with 65% to 80% as singletons. Trimming took 4 bases from V and 6 from J; bases not matched to a gene: 15. In germline, CDR1 is MGHRA, CDR2 YSYEKL. This CDR3 is 18 amino acids long. The receptor was derived from a man in his thirties or forties with COVID-19, enrolled during active disease. This rearrangement joins TRBV4-1 to TRBJ2-1; 10 bases are shared with TRBD2. Sequencing was performed on peripheral blood. The CDR3 is CASSRTSPLAGFSNEQFF. The CDR3 region has the DNA TGCGCCAGCAGCCGGACATCACCACTAGCGGGATTTAGCAATGAGCAGTTCTTC.